This T cell receptor (beta chain) derives from a study of blood T cell repertoires in COVID-19. Clones were sequenced by immunoSEQ multiplex PCR, and TCRdb holds only the in-frame ones, with some missing. Of 150,000 to 200,000 clones listed, over 75% were seen once; the top ten hold 4.5% to 7.5%. Participant-reported clinical history was the basis for cohort assignment. This clone was counted only a few times. V lost 3 bases to trimming and J lost 2 bases, with 20 bases between them. CDR3 length: 18 amino acids. Germline V gene sequence: CDR1 LGHDT, CDR2 YNNKEL (reference sequence). The TCR sequence derives from a man aged 40-49 years who had recovered from COVID-19. The specimen was PBMCs or T cells enriched from blood (not recorded which). This chain links TRBV3-1 (or the pseudogene TRBV3-2) with TRBJ2-1, with D perhaps TRBD1 (6 bases). Here the CDR3 DNA reads TGTGCCAGCAGCCACAACGACAGGTTTTCACGTCCCTACAATGAGCAGTTCTTC. Residues: CASSHNDRFSRPYNEQFF.